This T cell receptor (beta chain) was retrieved from a study of cytotoxic CD8 clonotypes in ibrutinib-treated CLL. About the research overall: The subjects consisted of approximately twelve relapsed/refractory and roughly 14 treatment-naive individuals, with 17 to 18 IGHV unmutated. Study-wide points: Clonality increased at ibrutinib response, then returned toward baseline at progression. The study found public clonotypes uncommon, contracting or stable on treatment.

This CDR3 spans 15 amino acids. The junction had 11 bases not matched to a gene; V was cut back by 6 bases and J by 5 bases. The germline CDR1 and CDR2 sequences are SQVTM and ANQGSEA. Depths of 1 in 200,000 to 1 in 1 million T cells were the sequencing target. The repertoire was sequenced with immunoSEQ multiplex PCR; TCRdb's copy has only in-frame clones and lacks some. The sample contains about 39,000 clones, about 65% of which appear only once. Points on this clone: Its specificity is not known.

V gene TRBV29-1 combines with J gene TRBJ2-1; TRBD1 agrees at 9 bases. The TCR sequence derives from a human donor with chronic lymphocytic leukemia. Sequenced here: PBMCs, sampled at disease progression, from a patient treated with ibrutinib. DNA of the CDR3: TGCAGCGTGACCCGGGGGACAGGGAACCACAATGAGCAGTTCTTC. Translating gives CSVTRGTGNHNEQFF.